This T cell receptor (beta chain) came from a study of beta chain features in type 1 diabetes. The V gene's germline CDR1 is SGHVS and CDR2 FNYEAQ. The CDR3 totals 15 residues. Trimming took 5 bases from V and 4 from J, leaving 12 bases between them. Only a few counts were recorded for this clone. The antigen is not known. Study-wide points: Sequencing from cDNA could over-represent high-TCR-expressing cells. Type 1 diabetes patients had moderately but significantly shorter TCRB CDR3s in all four CD4+ subsets.

Since all of the isolated RNA was reverse transcribed, expressed TCRB transcripts were what got sequenced. Naive, central memory and regulatory T cell samples yielded about 4 million reads on average. Clones were sequenced by immunoSEQ multiplex PCR, and TCRdb holds only the in-frame ones, with some missing. In the table there are roughly 500,000 clones, approximately 28% of which are singletons. A CD45RO/CCR7/CD25/CD127/CD95/CD27 panel sorted naive, central memory, regulatory and stem cell-like memory CD4+ cells. This chain joins TRBV7-6 and TRBJ2-6; perhaps TRBD2 as D (6 bases). Specimen: naive CD4+ T cells from blood. The origin of this receptor is a man between 18 and 29 years old in good health. CDR3 in DNA: TGTGCCAGCAGCAAAGGGAGGTACGGGGCCAACGTCCTGACTTTC. It specifies CASSKGRYGANVLTF.